This is a list of T cell receptor beta chains from one sample in a study of CD8 T cells in ankylosing spondylitis. TCRdb analysed the 5' RACE reads with MiXCR anew, one entry per CDR3 protein. The sample contains around 340,000 distinct CDR3 sequences, 14% to 15% of which appear only once. The sample comprised blood, either unsorted or a sorted T cell fraction (not recorded which). These receptors were obtained from a male donor with ankylosing spondylitis or in good health (not recorded which). Each CDR3 is given with its conserved first and last residue. A D gene is named only where the DNA matches it firmly. Not every row has a clone size; where given, it reads once, few, many or a size class.

V: TRBV5-1
size: few
D: NA
J: TRBJ1-1
CDR3: CASSQQGTTEAFF
DNA: TGCGCCAGCAGCCAGCAAGGTACCACTGAAGCTTTCTTT

V: TRBV20-1
size: few
D: NA
J: TRBJ2-1
CDR3: CSAASYNEQFF
DNA: TGCAGTGCTGCATCCTACAATGAGCAGTTCTTC

V: TRBV3-1
size: few
D: TRBD1
J: TRBJ2-7
CDR3: CASSQPTGTGGTGEQYF
DNA: TGTGCCAGCAGCCAACCGACCGGGACAGGGGGCACCGGCGAGCAGTACTTC

V: TRBV6-1
size: few
D: NA
J: TRBJ2-7
CDR3: CASSENPGPYEQYF
DNA: TGTGCCAGCAGTGAGAATCCCGGCCCCTACGAGCAGTACTTC

V: TRBV20-1
size: few
D: NA
J: TRBJ1-2
CDR3: CSATRQPKNYGYTF
DNA: TGCAGTGCAACTAGACAGCCTAAAAACTATGGCTACACCTTC

V: TRBV15
size: few
D: NA
J: TRBJ2-5
CDR3: CATSRDQGNQETQYF
DNA: TGTGCCACCAGCAGAGATCAAGGGAACCAAGAGACCCAGTACTTC

V: TRBV12-3/TRBV12-4
size: few
D: NA
J: TRBJ2-6
CDR3: CASSFRGSGANVLTF
DNA: TGTGCCAGCAGTTTCAGGGGCTCTGGGGCCAACGTCCTGACTTTC

V: TRBV5-5
size: few
D: TRBD2
J: TRBJ2-2
CDR3: CASSPGVAGVLGELFF
DNA: TGTGCCAGCAGCCCTGGGGTAGCGGGAGTACTAGGGGAGCTGTTTTTT

V: TRBV20-1
size: NA
D: NA
J: TRBJ1-5
CDR3: CSAMGGFSNQPQHF
DNA: TGCAGTGCTATGGGAGGATTTAGCAATCAGCCCCAGCATTTT

V: TRBV10-3
size: NA
D: TRBD2
J: TRBJ2-7
CDR3: CAISGTSGTYEQYF
DNA: TGTGCCATCAGTGGGACTAGCGGAACTTACGAGCAGTACTTC

V: TRBV4-1
size: NA
D: NA
J: TRBJ2-6
CDR3: CASSQKRASGANVLTF
DNA: TGCGCCAGCAGCCAAAAGAGGGCCTCTGGGGCCAACGTCCTGACTTTC

V: TRBV12-3/TRBV12-4
size: NA
D: TRBD2
J: TRBJ2-2
CDR3: CASSFAGEVAGELFF
DNA: TGTGCCAGCAGTTTTGCGGGAGAGGTCGCCGGGGAGCTGTTTTTT

V: TRBV7-9
size: NA
D: NA
J: TRBJ1-2
CDR3: CASSPTPDLDGYTF
DNA: TGTGCCAGCAGCCCAACACCGGACTTGGATGGCTACACCTTC

V: TRBV12-3/TRBV12-4
size: few
D: NA
J: TRBJ2-1
CDR3: CASSFGRGRYNEQFF
DNA: TGTGCCAGCAGTTTTGGAAGGGGTAGATACAATGAGCAGTTCTTC